Reported below is one TCR beta chain. Antigen unknown. In germline, CDR1 is MNHNS, CDR2 SASEGT. This CDR3 region has 13 residues. Trimming took off 11 bases at V and 3 bases at J, with 17 bases between the two ends. This sample was taken from a study of cytomegalovirus exposure and HLA in healthy donors. The PCR had 60 Vbeta and 13 Jbeta primers. Method: immunoSEQ multiplex PCR; TCRdb's copy keeps in-frame clones and lacks some. The table includes about 230,000 clones, 85% to 90% detected once. Study findings and constraints: Later analysis suggested links between common viral pathogens and several top significant clusters. The availability of immune exposure information extended only to CMV serostatus.

The TCR originated in a human donor in good health. The rearrangement joins TRBV6-1 to TRBJ2-7; tentative D call: TRBD2 (7 bases). The sequencing sample was made of PBMCs. The CDR3: CACYRGAFYEQYF. The DNA for the CDR3 is TGTGCCTGCTATCGGGGGGCCTTCTACGAGCAGTACTTC.